Listed below are T cell receptor beta chains from one sample, sequenced in a study of T cell responses to AZD1222 COVID-19 vaccine. Only in-frame clones appear in the TCRdb table, and some are missing; sequencing was by immunoSEQ multiplex PCR. The sample consists of hundreds of thousands of clones, 90% to 95% of them appearing once. Sequences were derived from peripheral blood, sampled on day 0 of MenACWY control vaccination. The receptors derive from an adult in good health. The CDR3 runs from the conserved cysteine through the conserved F or W. The D gene is left open where the match is weak. Only part of the rows carry a size: once, few, many, or a class if the clone is expanded.

d_call j_call clone_size v_call cdr3_nt cdr3_aa
TRBD1 TRBJ1-3 - TRBV3-1/TRBV3-2 TGTGCCAGCAGCCCCGGGGACAGGAGCTCTGGAAACACCATATATTTT CASSPGDRSSGNTIYF
- TRBJ1-4 - TRBV7-6 TGTGCCAGCAGCTTAGCCGGGGACGAAAAACTGTTTTTT CASSLAGDEKLFF
- TRBJ1-1 - TRBV2 TGTGCCAGCAGCCTCGAGCGGGGTACTGAAGCTTTCTTT CASSLERGTEAFF
- TRBJ1-5 - TRBV12-5 TGTGCTAGTGGTTTGTCGGTCGGACTCAATCAGCCCCAGCATTTT CASGLSVGLNQPQHF
- TRBJ1-1 - TRBV19 TGTGCCAGTAGTATAGCGCTTAACACTGAAGCTTTCTTT CASSIALNTEAFF
- TRBJ1-3 - TRBV19 TGTGCCAGTAGTTACGATACCGGAAACACCATATATTTT CASSYDTGNTIYF
TRBD1 TRBJ2-5 - TRBV5-4 TGTGCCAGCAGCGACCGGGACAGGGGTGAGACCCAGTACTTC CASSDRDRGETQYF
- TRBJ1-4 few TRBV6-5 TGTGCCAGCAGTTACTCAGGCGACGGGGGGAAAAAACTGTTTTTT CASSYSGDGGKKLFF
TRBD1 TRBJ1-2 - TRBV11-1 TGTGCCAGCAGCGTCAGGGGGTATTATGGCTACACCTTC CASSVRGYYGYTF
TRBD2 TRBJ2-2 - TRBV20-1 TGCAGTGCTAGTGCGGATTGGACTAGCGGGGCGAACACCGGGGAGCTGTTTTTT CSASADWTSGANTGELFF
- TRBJ1-4 - TRBV3-1/TRBV3-2 TGTGCCAGCAGCCGGCGGGAGTTTGAAAAACTGTTTTTT CASSRREFEKLFF
TRBD1 TRBJ1-5 - TRBV7-9 TGTGCCAGCAGCCCCGGGACAGGGCCTCAGCCCCAGCATTTT CASSPGTGPQPQHF
TRBD1 TRBJ1-6 once TRBV27 TGTGCCAGCAGCACCAGGGGGCGCCTTCTTAATTCACCCCTCCACTTT CASSTRGRLLNSPLHF
- TRBJ1-5 - TRBV30 TGTGCCTGGAGTGGCCGGGCCACCTTAAATCAGCCCCAGCATTTT CAWSGRATLNQPQHF
- TRBJ1-1 - TRBV6-5 TGTGCCAGCAGTTACTCGACACGGGTGAACACTGAAGCTTTCTTT CASSYSTRVNTEAFF
TRBD1 TRBJ1-3 - TRBV5-1 TGCGCCAGCAGCTTGCAGGGGGAAGCTGGAAACACCATATATTTT CASSLQGEAGNTIYF
- TRBJ2-4 - TRBV7-9 TGTGCCAGCAGCGGCAACAGTGGTAGGGGAGCCAAAAACATTCAGTACTTC CASSGNSGRGAKNIQYF
- TRBJ1-1 few TRBV20-1 TGCAGTGCTAGAGGGAACACGATGGCTTTCTTT CSARGNTMAFF
- TRBJ1-6 - TRBV3-1/TRBV3-2 TGTGCCAGCAGCCATTCGAGGGAGTCACCCCTCCACTTT CASSHSRESPLHF
TRBD1 TRBJ1-3 - TRBV6-5 TGTGCCAGCAGTTACTTCAAGGACAGGGGAAACACCATATATTTT CASSYFKDRGNTIYF
- TRBJ2-1 - TRBV28 TGTGCCAGCAGGCTATCGTACAGGGTCGGCGAGCAGTTCTTC CASRLSYRVGEQFF
- TRBJ2-3 - TRBV7-9 TGTGCCAGCAGCTTAGCCGGGGGATATCAGACGTCTACGCAGTATTTT CASSLAGGYQTSTQYF
- TRBJ2-4 - TRBV4-1 TGCGCCAGCAGCCAAAGTGTTCTAGCAGGGGTGCAAAACATTCAGTACTTC CASSQSVLAGVQNIQYF
- TRBJ1-6 - TRBV30 TGTGCCTGGATGAACTCCTATAATTCACCCCTCCACTTT CAWMNSYNSPLHF
- TRBJ1-5 - TRBV4-1 TGCGCCAGCAGCCAAGGAGCGGCAAGATTTCGAAATCAGCCCCAGCATTTT CASSQGAARFRNQPQHF
- TRBJ1-3 - TRBV28 TGTGCCAGCAGTTTACTCATGTCGTCCTCTGGAAACACCATATATTTT CASSLLMSSSGNTIYF
TRBD1 TRBJ1-1 - TRBV6-5 TGTGCCAGCATCCGGGACAGAGCAGCTGAAGCTTTCTTT CASIRDRAAEAFF
- TRBJ2-1 - TRBV5-5 TGTGCCAGCAGCTTGATCGGTTCCAATGAGCAGTTCTTC CASSLIGSNEQFF
- TRBJ1-3 once TRBV18 TGTGCCAGCTCACCAGGCGTAGTTATCTCTGGAAACACCATATATTTT CASSPGVVISGNTIYF
- TRBJ1-1 once TRBV7-9 TGTGCCAGCAGCTTACCTCACACTGAAGCTTTCTTT CASSLPHTEAFF
TRBD2 TRBJ2-3 - TRBV7-8 TGTGCCAGCACTAGAGGGACTAGCCCCACAGATACGCAGTATTTT CASTRGTSPTDTQYF
TRBD1 TRBJ1-1 - TRBV3-1/TRBV3-2 TGTGCCAGCAGCCGCGCAAAAGGGATTCCTACAGGGGAGGCTTTCTTT CASSRAKGIPTGEAFF